This T cell receptor beta chain was sequenced in a study of shared clonotypes between healthy human individuals. Study-wide results and limits: Few donors limited the genetic and exposure-history diversity represented.

V was trimmed by 8 bases and J by 5 bases, leaving 24 bases between them. The CDR3 extends over 16 amino acids. The germline CDR1 and CDR2 sequences are MGHDK and SYGVNS. Genomic DNA of every subset was divided equally among multiple immunoSEQ plates. Repertoires were generated with immunoSEQ multiplex PCR, while TCRdb's copy carries only in-frame clones and drops some. The sample records under 600,000 clones, about 75% being singletons. Worth noting for this clone: Its target is unknown.

The rearrangement links TRBV25-1 to TRBJ2-5; perhaps TRBD1 as D (7 bases). Sequencing used PBMCs. The clonotype comes from a woman aged 40 to 50 in good health. Some clones in this sample may be carry-over from other donors' samples. CDR3 protein: CASVEGTAPYGETQYF. The CDR3 region has the DNA TGTGCCAGCGTGGAGGGGACAGCTCCATACGGCGAGACCCAGTACTTC.